This entry describes one TCR beta chain. The data were taken from a study of cytomegalovirus exposure and HLA in healthy donors. This CDR3 is 15 amino acids long. Between the trimmed V and J ends, which lost 0 bases and 6 bases, there was a span of 15 bases. Looked up from germline, CDR1 is SGHAT and CDR2 is FQNNGV. The PCR was carried out with 60 Vbeta primers and 13 Jbeta primers. Profiling relied on immunoSEQ multiplex PCR, and the TCRdb table lists in-frame clones only, not all of them. The table has 99,000 or so clones, almost 80% seen once; the top ten hold 5.8%. Sequencing input: PBMCs. The rearrangement uses TRBV11-2 and TRBJ2-7, with D perhaps TRBD1 (5 bases). The TCR sequence derives from a man between 60 and 70 years old in good health and CMV-seropositive. CDR3: CASSLDQGRVSEQYF. The DNA of the CDR3 is TGTGCCAGCAGCTTAGATCAAGGCAGGGTGAGCGAGCAGTACTTC.